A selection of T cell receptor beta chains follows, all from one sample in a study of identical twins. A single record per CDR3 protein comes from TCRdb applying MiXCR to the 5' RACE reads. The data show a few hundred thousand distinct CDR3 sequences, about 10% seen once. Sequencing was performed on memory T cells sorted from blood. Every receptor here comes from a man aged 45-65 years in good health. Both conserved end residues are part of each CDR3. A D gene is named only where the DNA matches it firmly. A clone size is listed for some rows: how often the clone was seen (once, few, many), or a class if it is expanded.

CASSPVYSGTVNPYEQYF	TGTGCCAGCTCACCAGTCTATTCCGGGACAGTGAACCCCTACGAGCAGTACTTC	TRBJ2-7	many	TRBV18	TRBD1
CASSLAGAYGYTF	TGTGCCAGCAGCTTAGCGGGGGCCTATGGCTACACCTTC	TRBJ1-2	NA	TRBV7-2	NA
CSARRAGTDTQYF	TGCAGCGCCCGGAGGGCCGGGACAGATACGCAGTATTTT	TRBJ2-3	many	TRBV29-1	NA
CASSPGTGRNEQFF	TGTGCCAGCAGCCCCGGGACAGGGCGCAATGAGCAGTTCTTC	TRBJ2-1	many	TRBV7-8	TRBD1
CASRTTVSSEKLFF	TGTGCCAGCAGGACGACAGTGAGCAGTGAAAAACTGTTTTTT	TRBJ1-4	few	TRBV6-1	NA
CASSITGTEETQYF	TGTGCCAGTAGTATAACCGGGACGGAAGAGACCCAGTACTTC	TRBJ2-5	few	TRBV19	NA
CASSTWTGGLYGYTF	TGCGCCAGCAGCACATGGACAGGGGGCCTATATGGCTACACCTTC	TRBJ1-2	NA	TRBV5-1	TRBD1
CASSLARGETQYF	TGTGCCAGCAGCTTGGCCCGGGGGGAGACCCAGTACTTC	TRBJ2-5	NA	TRBV5-6	NA
CASTHLAGGYNEQFF	TGTGCCAGCACCCACCTAGCGGGAGGCTACAATGAGCAGTTCTTC	TRBJ2-1	NA	TRBV6-1	TRBD2
CASSPGSGRGNEQFF	TGTGCCAGCTCACCAGGCAGCGGGAGGGGCAATGAGCAGTTCTTC	TRBJ2-1	once	TRBV18	TRBD2
CSARDERGGRREPQHF	TGCAGTGCTAGAGATGAGAGGGGCGGCAGGCGAGAGCCCCAGCATTTT	TRBJ1-5	few	TRBV20-1	NA
CASSLTGLAGPGEQFF	TGTGCCAGCAGTTTAACGGGACTAGCGGGGCCCGGTGAGCAGTTCTTC	TRBJ2-1	NA	TRBV6-2/TRBV6-3	TRBD2
CASSWGQVGHSPLHF	TGTGCCAGCAGCTGGGGACAGGTGGGCCATTCACCCCTCCACTTT	TRBJ1-6	NA	TRBV7-2	TRBD1
CASSQGGTGAYNEQFF	TGTGCCAGCAGCCAAGGTGGTACAGGGGCCTACAATGAGCAGTTCTTC	TRBJ2-1	few	TRBV25-1	TRBD1
CAWSVMEGTQYF	TGTGCCTGGAGTGTTATGGAGGGGACCCAGTACTTC	TRBJ2-5	NA	TRBV30	NA
CASSERRPGNTGELFF	TGTGCCAGCAGTGAGCGTCGCCCGGGGAACACCGGGGAGCTGTTTTTT	TRBJ2-2	few	TRBV2	NA
CASSLGGGDNYGYTF	TGTGCCAGCAGCCTAGGAGGGGGCGATAACTATGGCTACACCTTC	TRBJ1-2	NA	TRBV4-2	TRBD1
CASSFYTGEAFF	TGTGCCAGCAGTTTTTATACAGGGGAGGCTTTCTTT	TRBJ1-1	NA	TRBV12-3/TRBV12-4	TRBD1
CASSQNLGGELFF	TGTGCCAGCAGCCAAAACTTAGGGGGGGAGCTGTTTTTT	TRBJ2-2	NA	TRBV14	NA
CASSAKPNQPQHF	TGTGCCAGCAGCGCCAAGCCCAATCAGCCCCAGCATTTT	TRBJ1-5	many	TRBV7-2	NA
CASSQDLSRTGVYEQYF	TGTGCCAGCAGCCAAGATTTAAGCAGGACAGGAGTCTACGAGCAGTACTTC	TRBJ2-7	NA	TRBV3-1	TRBD1
CASSLSSGGPDTQYF	TGTGCCAGCAGCCTTAGCTCAGGGGGCCCAGATACGCAGTATTTT	TRBJ2-3	many	TRBV9	TRBD1
CASSLSGGGNNSPLHF	TGCGCCAGCAGCTTGTCCGGAGGGGGGAATAATTCACCCCTCCACTTT	TRBJ1-6	many	TRBV5-1	NA
CASTVMNTEAFF	TGTGCCAGCACCGTGATGAACACTGAAGCTTTCTTT	TRBJ1-1	many	TRBV7-9	NA
CSVIGPGPNEQFF	TGCAGCGTCATCGGCCCAGGCCCAAATGAGCAGTTCTTC	TRBJ2-1	many	TRBV29-1	NA
CATSRVGGRLALGANVLTF	TGTGCCACCAGCAGAGTTGGGGGGCGACTGGCTTTAGGGGCCAACGTCCTGACTTTC	TRBJ2-6	many	TRBV15	NA
CASREQGSYEQYF	TGTGCCAGCAGGGAACAGGGTTCCTACGAGCAGTACTTC	TRBJ2-7	many	TRBV25-1	NA
CSAPDRRESQPQHF	TGCAGTGCCCCGGACAGGAGGGAGAGTCAGCCCCAGCATTTT	TRBJ1-5	NA	TRBV20-1	TRBD1
CASSYVNGLNTEAFF	TGTGCCAGCAGTTACGTCAATGGGTTGAACACTGAAGCTTTCTTT	TRBJ1-1	many	TRBV6-2/TRBV6-3	NA
CASSVGMGVPGELFF	TGTGCCAGCAGCGTAGGAATGGGCGTGCCCGGGGAGCTGTTTTTT	TRBJ2-2	few	TRBV9	NA
CASSPTSRQAEVGKLFF	TGCGCCAGCAGCCCCACGTCCCGACAGGCGGAAGTGGGAAAACTGTTTTTT	TRBJ1-4	NA	TRBV4-1	NA
CASSLRVWGPNYGYTF	TGTGCCAGCAGCTTGAGGGTGTGGGGACCCAACTATGGCTACACCTTC	TRBJ1-2	many	TRBV5-6	NA
CASSHPRQGSQETQYF	TGTGCCAGCAGCCATCCAAGACAGGGGAGCCAAGAGACCCAGTACTTC	TRBJ2-5	NA	TRBV3-1	TRBD1
CASSPRDGSNSPLHF	TGTGCCAGCAGTCCAAGGGACGGATCTAATTCACCCCTCCACTTT	TRBJ1-6	few	TRBV28	NA
CASSQDIYNSPLHF	TGCGCCAGCAGCCAAGACATCTATAATTCACCCCTCCACTTT	TRBJ1-6	many	TRBV4-3	NA
CATTPREGETQYF	TGTGCCACGACCCCTCGAGAGGGAGAGACCCAGTACTTC	TRBJ2-5	NA	TRBV10-3	NA
CASSSGGGVDYNEQFF	TGTGCCAGCAGTTCGGGAGGGGGGGTTGACTACAATGAGCAGTTCTTC	TRBJ2-1	many	TRBV28	TRBD2
CSPIVPRGRGKSTDTQYF	TGCAGCCCAATTGTCCCCCGGGGCAGGGGTAAAAGCACAGATACGCAGTATTTT	TRBJ2-3	NA	TRBV29-1	NA
CASSYAPTIAGVLTYEQYF	TGTGCCAGCAGTTACGCGCCGACCATAGCGGGGGTCCTGACCTACGAGCAGTACTTC	TRBJ2-7	many	TRBV6-2/TRBV6-3	TRBD2
CAWSVEGYEQYF	TGTGCCTGGAGTGTAGAAGGGTACGAGCAGTACTTC	TRBJ2-7	many	TRBV30	NA
CAWSVHRAISAFF	TGTGCCTGGAGTGTACACAGGGCGATTTCAGCTTTCTTT	TRBJ1-1	few	TRBV30	NA
CSARGGPSETQYF	TGCAGTGCACGGGGTGGCCCGAGCGAGACCCAGTACTTC	TRBJ2-5	NA	TRBV20-1	NA
CSLRLGAGEQFF	TGCAGCCTCCGGCTGGGCGCCGGTGAGCAGTTCTTC	TRBJ2-1	few	TRBV20-1	NA
CSAREGQGVYGANVLTF	TGCAGTGCTAGGGAAGGACAGGGGGTCTATGGGGCCAACGTCCTGACTTTC	TRBJ2-6	few	TRBV20-1	TRBD1
CASSQDGSGLGSYEQYF	TGCGCCAGCAGCCAAGATGGATCAGGGCTCGGCTCCTACGAGCAGTACTTC	TRBJ2-7	NA	TRBV4-3	NA
CSAGGGTGHEKLFF	TGCAGTGCCGGAGGGGGGACAGGGCATGAAAAACTGTTTTTT	TRBJ1-4	many	TRBV20-1	TRBD1
CSAIRDINTDTQYF	TGCAGTGCTATCCGGGATATCAACACAGATACGCAGTATTTT	TRBJ2-3	many	TRBV20-1	NA
CASSQDWGKGGYTF	TGCGCCAGCAGCCAAGATTGGGGAAAAGGGGGCTACACCTTC	TRBJ1-2	many	TRBV4-1	NA
CASSVSAGSDTQYF	TGTGCCAGCAGCGTTTCCGCGGGCAGCGATACGCAGTATTTT	TRBJ2-3	few	TRBV9	NA
CASSLTGRENIQYF	TGTGCCAGCAGTTTAACAGGGCGGGAAAACATTCAGTACTTC	TRBJ2-4	few	TRBV28	NA
CASSPGTTGKFWF	TGTGCCAGCAGCCCGGGAACGACAGGGAAGTTTTGGTTT	TRBJ2-3	few	TRBV11-2	TRBD1
CASSYETGTSGGLYEQYF	TGTGCCAGCAGTTACGAGACCGGGACTAGCGGAGGCCTCTACGAGCAGTACTTC	TRBJ2-7	few	TRBV6-2/TRBV6-3	TRBD2